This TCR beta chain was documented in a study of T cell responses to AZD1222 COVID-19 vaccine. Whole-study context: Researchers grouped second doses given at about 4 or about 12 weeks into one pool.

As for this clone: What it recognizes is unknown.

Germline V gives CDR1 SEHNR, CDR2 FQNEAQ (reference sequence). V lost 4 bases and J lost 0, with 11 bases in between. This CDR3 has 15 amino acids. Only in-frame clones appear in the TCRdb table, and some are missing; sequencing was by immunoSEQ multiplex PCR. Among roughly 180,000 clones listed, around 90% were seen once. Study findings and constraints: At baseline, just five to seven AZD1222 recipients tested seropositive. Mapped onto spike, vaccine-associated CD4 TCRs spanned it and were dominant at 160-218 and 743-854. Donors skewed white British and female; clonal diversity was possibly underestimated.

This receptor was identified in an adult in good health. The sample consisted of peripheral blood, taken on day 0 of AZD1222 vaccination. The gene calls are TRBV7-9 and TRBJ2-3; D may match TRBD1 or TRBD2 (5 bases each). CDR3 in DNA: TGTGCCAGCAGCTCGGGACGCCCGAGCACAGATACGCAGTATTTT. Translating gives CASSSGRPSTDTQYF.